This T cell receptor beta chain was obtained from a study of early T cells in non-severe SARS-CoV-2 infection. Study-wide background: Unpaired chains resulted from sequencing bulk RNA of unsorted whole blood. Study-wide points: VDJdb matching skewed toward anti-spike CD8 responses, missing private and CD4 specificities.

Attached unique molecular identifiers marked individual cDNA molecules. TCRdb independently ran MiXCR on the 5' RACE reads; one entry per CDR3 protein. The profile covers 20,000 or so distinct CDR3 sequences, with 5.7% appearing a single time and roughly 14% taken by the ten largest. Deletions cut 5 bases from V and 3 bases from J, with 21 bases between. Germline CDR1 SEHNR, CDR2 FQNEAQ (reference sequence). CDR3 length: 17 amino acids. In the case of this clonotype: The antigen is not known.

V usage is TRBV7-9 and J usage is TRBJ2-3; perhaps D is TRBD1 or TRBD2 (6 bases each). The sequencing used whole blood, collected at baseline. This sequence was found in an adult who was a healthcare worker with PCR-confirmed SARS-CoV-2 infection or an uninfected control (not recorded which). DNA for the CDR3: TGTGCCAGCAGCCCACGAGGTGGAGGGGGACGTACAGATACGCAGTATTTT. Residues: CASSPRGGGGRTDTQYF.